The clone carrying this T cell receptor beta chain turned up a few times. No antigen is known for it. These data are taken from a study of CD8 T cells in ankylosing spondylitis. General study findings and limits: CD8+ by phenotype, disease-linked clones were relatively rare in peripheral blood. It appeared that ankylosing spondylitis blood was characterized by a TCR beta motif of several highly homologous variants. Significant enrichment of disease-linked clones was reportedly seen in matched ankylosing spondylitis synovial fluid.

The ends lost 6 bases at V and 3 bases at J; junction bases unmatched: 8. This CDR3 contains 16 residues. CDR1 and CDR2 (germline): MNHEY, SMNVEV (reference sequence). TCRdb reanalysed the 5' RACE reads using MiXCR and keeps one entry per CDR3 protein. The data show nearly 350,000 distinct CDR3 sequences, 14% to 15% seen once. The sample taken for sequencing was blood, either unsorted or a sorted T cell fraction (not recorded which). The sequence was collected from a male donor with ankylosing spondylitis or in good health (not recorded which). The V gene is TRBV27, the J gene TRBJ2-1; 10 nucleotides match TRBD2. CDR3 loop: CASRRPGLADYNEQFF. DNA for the CDR3: TGTGCCAGCAGAAGACCCGGACTAGCGGACTACAATGAGCAGTTCTTC.